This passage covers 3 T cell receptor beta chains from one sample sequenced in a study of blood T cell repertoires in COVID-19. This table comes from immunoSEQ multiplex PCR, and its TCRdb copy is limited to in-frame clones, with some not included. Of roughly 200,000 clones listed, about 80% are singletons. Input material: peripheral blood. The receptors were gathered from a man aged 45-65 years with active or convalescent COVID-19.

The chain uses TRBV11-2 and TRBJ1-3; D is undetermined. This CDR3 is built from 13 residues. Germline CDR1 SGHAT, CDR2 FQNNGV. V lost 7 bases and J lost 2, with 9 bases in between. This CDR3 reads CASTPETGNTIYF. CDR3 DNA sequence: TGTGCCAGCACCCCTGAGACTGGAAACACCATATATTTT.

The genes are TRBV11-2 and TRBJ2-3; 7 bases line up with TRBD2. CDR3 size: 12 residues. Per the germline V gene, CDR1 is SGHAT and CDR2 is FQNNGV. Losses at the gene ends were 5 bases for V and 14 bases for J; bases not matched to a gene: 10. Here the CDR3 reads CASSLTGRSRYF. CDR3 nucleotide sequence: TGTGCCAGCAGCCTCACCGGGAGGTCAAGGTATTTT.

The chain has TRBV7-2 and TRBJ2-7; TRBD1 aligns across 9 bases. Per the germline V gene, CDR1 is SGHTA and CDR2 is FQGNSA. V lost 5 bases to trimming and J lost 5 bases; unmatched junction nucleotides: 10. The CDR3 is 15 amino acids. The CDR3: CASSLDRGEGNEQYF. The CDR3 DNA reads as TGTGCCAGCAGCCTCGACAGGGGGGAAGGGAACGAGCAGTACTTC.